Below are 17 T cell receptor beta chains sequenced from a single sample in a study of cytomegalovirus exposure and HLA in healthy donors. Clones were read by immunoSEQ multiplex PCR, and TCRdb kept only the in-frame ones, dropping some. The top ten hold roughly 1.2% of the sample, which has around 300,000 clones, approximately 86% seen once. Source material: PBMCs. These receptors came from a woman aged 25 to 45 in good health and CMV-seropositive.

The chain has TRBV18 and TRBJ1-2; 10 nucleotides match TRBD1. CDR1 is KGHSH and CDR2 is LQKENI in the germline V gene. V lost 3 bases, J lost 8 bases, and 18 bases stayed unmatched. The CDR3 has 18 amino acids. CDR3 sequence reads: CASSPSRDRGYSAVGYTF. CDR3 sequence (DNA): TGTGCCAGCTCACCCTCCCGGGACAGGGGTTATTCGGCGGTCGGCTACACCTTC.

This clone was seen many times. The chain recombines TRBV4-1 with TRBJ1-5; D perhaps matches TRBD1 (5 bases). Trimming removed 0 bases from V and 5 bases from J, with 11 bases in between. The germline CDR1 and CDR2 sequences are MGHRA and YSYEKL. CDR3 length equals 15 residues. Written as DNA, the CDR3 is TGCGCCAGCAGCCAAGATGGCCAGGGCGATCAGCCCCAGCATTTT. Its translation: CASSQDGQGDQPQHF.

This sequence joins TRBV7-3 and TRBJ2-3; TRBD1 aligns across 8 bases. The CDR3 contains 16 residues. V dropped 5 bases and J dropped 0; count of bases not matched to a gene: 7. Germline CDR1 reads SGHTA; CDR2 reads FQGTGA. CDR3 protein: CASSIWTGSSTDTQYF. The DNA for the CDR3 is TGTGCCAGCAGCATATGGACAGGGTCGAGCACAGATACGCAGTATTTT.

The rearrangement joins TRBV6-5 to TRBJ2-7, with D possibly TRBD2 on 5 matching bases. The germline gives CDR1 MNHEY, CDR2 SVGAGI. V gave up 4 bases and J gave up 5 bases, with 15 bases separating them. This CDR3 region has 14 residues. CDR3 DNA: TGTGCCAGCAGTTCCCAACTAGACGGGCACGAGCAGTACTTC. It yields the protein CASSSQLDGHEQYF.

The gene calls are TRBV10-3 and TRBJ1-2; 8 bases map to TRBD1. Germline CDR1 ENHRY, CDR2 SYGVKD. J gave up 6 bases and V 4 bases, and 7 bases lay outside the gene matches. The CDR3 has 14 amino acids. The CDR3 region is CAISVGQGRDGYTF. CDR3 nucleotide sequence: TGTGCCATCAGTGTCGGACAGGGACGGGATGGCTACACCTTC.

The gene calls are TRBV5-6 and TRBJ2-3; TRBD2 aligns across 7 bases. The V gene end was trimmed by 3 bases and the J gene end by 3 bases; junction bases not matched to a gene: 7. The CDR3 extends over 15 amino acids. Looked up from germline, CDR1 is SGHDT and CDR2 is YYEEEE. As DNA, the CDR3 is TGTGCCAGCAGCTCCCGGGGGGTGGGGACAGATACGCAGTATTTT. Translated, it gives CASSSRGVGTDTQYF. Drawing the rest from reference TRBV5-6 and TRBJ2-3, the complete variable domain is DAGVTQSPTHLIKTRGQQVTLRCSPKSGHDTVSWYQQALGQGPQFIFQYYEEEERQRGNFPDRFSGHQFPNYSSELNVNALLLGDSALYLCASSSRGVGTDTQYFGPGTRLTVL.

V and J are TRBV12-2 and TRBJ2-7; the table calls TRBD2, which could not be checked here. TRBV12-2 is a recognized pseudogene. The CDR3 sequence is 17 residues long. The CDR3: CASRHPPCAGRAYEQYF. Written as DNA, the CDR3 is TGTGCAAGTCGCCACCCCCCCTGTGCCGGGAGGGCCTACGAGCAGTACTTC.

V and J are TRBV29-1 and TRBJ2-7; the match to TRBD2 covers 10 bases. CDR3 length: 14 residues. Germline V gene data show CDR1 as SQVTM and CDR2 as ANQGSEA. The junction had 12 bases not matched to a gene; V was cut back by 7 bases and J by 6 bases. The CDR3 region is CSAKNLAGVSEQYF. The CDR3 DNA is TGCAGCGCCAAGAACCTAGCGGGAGTCAGCGAGCAGTACTTC.

The genes are TRBV5-1 and TRBJ1-2, with 9 positions matching TRBD1. Germline loops: CDR1 SGHRS, CDR2 YFSETQ. The J segment lost 4 bases and the V segment lost 0 bases, leaving 7 bases of the junction unmatched. CDR3 length equals 16 residues. CDR3 in DNA: TGCGCCAGCAGCTTGGACAGGGGGCAAGGGGTCTATGGCTACACCTTC. Its protein is CASSLDRGQGVYGYTF.

The chain couples TRBV4-1 to TRBJ1-3, with D uncertain. Trimming removed 0 bases from V and 2 bases from J, with 5 bases in between. CDR3 length: 14 residues. Germline assignment: CDR1 MGHRA and CDR2 YSYEKL. CDR3 loop: CASSQEGPGNTIYF. The CDR3, as DNA: TGCGCCAGCAGCCAAGAGGGTCCTGGAAACACCATATATTTT.

The gene calls are TRBV11-2 and TRBJ2-7; perhaps TRBD2 as D (6 bases). This CDR3 region has 14 residues. CDR1 SGHAT and CDR2 FQNNGV come from the germline V gene. V gave up 1 base and J gave up 2 bases, with 9 bases separating them. The CDR3 reads CASSLVWGAYEQYF. Written as DNA, the CDR3 is TGTGCCAGCAGCTTAGTTTGGGGGGCCTACGAGCAGTACTTC.

The V call is TRBV5-4, the J call TRBJ2-7, with 9 bases identical to TRBD2. V shed 0 bases, J shed 5 bases, and the junction held 3 bases outside the gene matches. CDR1 is SGHNT, CDR2 YYREEE, per germline (reference sequence). The CDR3 is 14 residues long. CDR3 nucleotides: TGTGCCAGCAGCTTGGCTAGCGGGAAGAACGAGCAGTACTTC. Protein: CASSLASGKNEQYF. The full variable domain, completed using reference TRBV5-4 and TRBJ2-7, is ETGVTQSPTHLIKTRGQQVTLRCSSQSGHNTVSWYQQALGQGPQFIFQYYREEENGRGNFPPRFSGLQFPNYSSELNVNALELDDSALYLCASSLASGKNEQYFGPGTRLTVT.

The chain employs TRBV5-4 and TRBJ2-1, with D unclear. Looked up from germline, CDR1 is SGHNT and CDR2 is YYREEE (reference sequence). The CDR3 has 13 amino acids. Between the trimmed V and J ends, which lost 6 bases and 5 bases, there was a span of 12 bases. CDR3 bases: TGTGCCAGCATCTACCAGCCCAACAATGAGCAGTTCTTC. The encoded protein is CASIYQPNNEQFF.

This clone came up once. The genes are TRBV9 and TRBJ1-2, with TRBD1 matching 7 bases. Germline V gives CDR1 SGDLS, CDR2 YYNGEE. V shed 8 bases, J shed 3 bases, and the junction held 7 bases outside the gene matches. The CDR3 consists of 13 residues. DNA for the CDR3: TGTGCCAGTCAATCGACAGGGCACTATGGCTACACCTTC. Amino acids: CASQSTGHYGYTF.

This clone has a handful of counts. This chain uses TRBV2 with TRBJ1-4; TRBD1 agrees at 9 bases. CDR3 length equals 19 residues. V lost 0 bases to trimming and J lost 2 bases; unmatched junction nucleotides: 10. Per germline, CDR1 SNHLY and CDR2 FYNNEI. DNA of the CDR3: TGTGCCAGCAGTGAAGCGCTAACAGGGGGCGAGGTGACTAATGAAAAACTGTTTTTT. It is translated as CASSEALTGGEVTNEKLFF.

V is TRBV9 and J is TRBJ2-1, with 7 bases fitting TRBD2. The germline gives CDR1 SGDLS, CDR2 YYNGEE. The CDR3 spans 14 residues. V shed 3 bases and J 5 bases; nucleotides not matched to a gene: 5. The CDR3 protein is CASSGGSNHNEQFF. In DNA form, the CDR3 reads TGTGCCAGCAGCGGCGGGAGTAACCACAATGAGCAGTTCTTC.

This chain joins TRBV5-1 and TRBJ2-7, with 7 bases that match TRBD1. Germline V gene data show CDR1 as SGHRS and CDR2 as YFSETQ. The CDR3 has 15 amino acids. The V and J ends lost 1 base and 4 bases, in that order; junction bases with no gene match: 8. CDR3 residues: CASSLRTGASYEQYF. The CDR3 DNA is TGCGCCAGCAGCTTGCGGACAGGAGCGTCGTACGAGCAGTACTTC.